This T cell receptor beta chain was sequenced for a study of OX40 agonist ivuxolimab in advanced cancers. Germline V CDR1 and CDR2: MDHEN, SYDVKM. V was cut by 2 bases and J by 0 bases, with 8 bases left in between. The CDR3 has 14 residues. Using immunoSEQ multiplex PCR, the repertoire was profiled, and TCRdb retains in-frame clones only, with some absent. The sample carries approximately 70,000 clones, around 94% recorded once. The source material was CD4+ or CD8+ T cells sorted from blood, sampled in a trial of the OX40 agonist ivuxolimab. This TCR came from an adult with an advanced solid tumor such as melanoma, head and neck, liver or kidney cancer. The chain combines TRBV28 with TRBJ2-7; D ambiguous. The CDR3 DNA reads as TGTGCCAGCAGTTTAAGCCCTCCCTCCTACGAGCAGTACTTC. Translation gives CASSLSPPSYEQYF.